These 17 T cell receptor beta chains were all obtained from the same sample, sequenced in a study of T cell repertoires in cytomegalovirus infection. TCRdb reprocessed the reads via MiXCR and lists one record per CDR3 protein. The sample yields about 830,000 distinct CDR3 sequences, less than 35% seen once. These TCRs' antigens remain unknown. The material was cultured CD8+ T cells from PBMCs, obtained from culture after CMV antigen stimulation. All receptors come from a human donor in good health (CMV status not recorded). Some clones in this sample may be carry-over from other donors' samples.

V is TRBV10-2 and J is TRBJ2-5; 9 nucleotides align to TRBD2. Germline V lookup: CDR1 WSHSY, CDR2 SAAADI. J lost 5 bases, V lost 0 bases, and 4 bases had no gene match. There are 15 residues in the CDR3. In DNA, the CDR3 is TGCGCCAGCAGTGAGTCTAGCGGGGGACGTGAGACCCAGTACTTC. This gives the protein CASSESSGGRETQYF.

The chain joins TRBV27 to TRBJ1-3; D remains ambiguous. From germline, CDR1 is MNHEY and CDR2 SMNVEV (reference sequence). V lost 2 bases and J 0 bases, leaving 11 bases between the germline ends. The CDR3 extends over 16 amino acids. The CDR3 DNA reads TGTGCCAGCAGTTTAATGTCACCCTTCTCTGGAAACACCATATATTTT. Amino acids: CASSLMSPFSGNTIYF.

This chain connects TRBV28 to TRBJ2-7; D uncertain. The germline CDR1 and CDR2 sequences are MDHEN and SYDVKM. V was pared by 7 bases and J by 0 bases, with 10 bases between. There are 13 residues in the CDR3. The CDR3 DNA follows: TGTGCCAGCATCGGCCTTGACTCCTACGAGCAGTACTTC. This sequence encodes CASIGLDSYEQYF.

The chain couples TRBV7-6 to TRBJ1-2, with a possible D match to TRBD1 (6 bases). There are 14 residues in the CDR3. The V end lost 4 bases, the J end lost 5 bases, and 14 bases lay between the germline ends. CDR1 is SGHVS, CDR2 FNYEAQ, per germline. The CDR3 reads CASSSLEGGYGYTF. The CDR3 DNA reads TGTGCCAGCAGCTCGCTCGAGGGGGGATATGGCTACACCTTC.

This chain joins TRBV9 and TRBJ2-5; D may match TRBD1 or TRBD2 (5 bases each). Germline values: CDR1 SGDLS, CDR2 YYNGEE. The CDR3 is 19 amino acids. Trimming shortened V by 3 bases and J by 2 bases, and 26 bases separated the two germline ends. The CDR3 bases are TGTGCCAGCAGCGCACCAATAACCGGTGACAGAGGGCCGCAAGAGACCCAGTACTTC. Its protein is CASSAPITGDRGPQETQYF.

The V and J genes are TRBV29-1 and TRBJ2-1, with D possibly called TRBD1 or TRBD2 (7 bases each). The V gene's germline CDR1 is SQVTM and CDR2 ANQGSEA. The V gene lost 7 bases and the J gene lost 6 bases, with 13 bases spanning the gap. CDR3 length: 12 amino acids. The CDR3 is CSGLAGGNEQFF. The CDR3 nucleotides are TGCAGCGGACTAGCAGGGGGCAATGAGCAGTTCTTC.

This clonotype was counted only a few times. This chain links TRBV2 with TRBJ1-1, with 10 bases identical to TRBD1. Germline V gene data show CDR1 as SNHLY and CDR2 as FYNNEI. V gave up 5 bases and J gave up 10 bases; unmatched junction bases: 10. The CDR3 runs to 14 residues. The CDR3 DNA is TGTGCCAGCAGTTCGACAGGGGGCGCCGCCGGAGCTTTCTTT. Its protein product is CASSSTGGAAGAFF.

This clonotype has ten or more counts. V is TRBV20-1 and J is TRBJ2-2; the D gene could be TRBD1 or TRBD2 (5 bases each). Trimming shortened V by 0 bases and J by 3 bases, and 14 bases separated the two germline ends. Germline CDR1 is DFQATT and CDR2 is SNEGSKA (reference sequence). The length of the CDR3 is 16 residues. The CDR3 region is CSARDFGVGDTGELFF. Written as DNA, the CDR3 is TGCAGTGCTAGAGATTTCGGGGTGGGGGACACCGGGGAGCTGTTTTTT.

This clonotype was seen repeatedly, ten times or more. The rearrangement uses TRBV7-6 and TRBJ1-2; 10 bases align to TRBD1. Germline lookup yields CDR1 SGHVS and CDR2 FNYEAQ. Unmatched junction bases numbered 4, after V lost 5 bases and J lost 7 bases. The CDR3 totals 13 residues. CDR3 coding DNA: TGTGCCAGCAGCGGGGACAGGGGTCGTGGCTACACCTTC. Translation: CASSGDRGRGYTF.

The chain links TRBV7-9 to TRBJ1-1; TRBD1 matches 9 bases. Per germline, CDR1 SEHNR and CDR2 FQNEAQ (reference sequence). V dropped 8 bases and J dropped 10; count of bases not matched to a gene: 5. This CDR3 spans 11 amino acids. The CDR3 nucleotides are TGTGCCAGCGGAACAGGGGGCGCAGCTTTCTTT. It is translated as CASGTGGAAFF.

The chain recombines TRBV27 with TRBJ2-7; D is uncertain. Germline values: CDR1 MNHEY, CDR2 SMNVEV (reference sequence). V lost 6 bases and J 6 bases, leaving 21 bases between the germline ends. This CDR3 spans 15 amino acids. CDR3 protein: CASRRRKGPIIEQYF. The CDR3 DNA reads as TGTGCCAGCAGACGACGTAAGGGCCCGATTATCGAGCAGTACTTC.

This clonotype was seen more than once but under ten times. The CDR3, as DNA: TGTGCCAGCAGCCAGATCACCTTAGAGGGACCCTACAATGAGCAGTTCTTC. This codes for CASSQITLEGPYNEQFF. The chain employs TRBV7-6 and TRBJ2-1, with D perhaps assigned TRBD1 or TRBD2 (5 bases each). The germline V gene has CDR1 SGHVS and CDR2 FNYEAQ. CDR3 length: 17 residues. The V end lost 5 bases, the J end lost 2 bases, and 19 bases lay between the germline ends.

This clonotype was counted only a few times. This chain joins TRBV2 and TRBJ2-1; 11 bases map to TRBD1. The CDR3 length is 15 residues. CDR1 SNHLY and CDR2 FYNNEI come from the germline V gene. V dropped 6 bases and J dropped 9; count of bases not matched to a gene: 10. The CDR3 is CASSYAGTGGGEQFF. The CDR3 DNA sequence: TGTGCCAGCAGCTACGCCGGGACAGGGGGGGGTGAGCAGTTCTTC.

The chain recombines TRBV3-1 with TRBJ2-5, with TRBD2 matching over 13 bases. The germline CDR1 and CDR2 sequences are LGHDT and YNNKEL (reference sequence). CDR3 length: 16 amino acids. J lost 5 bases, V lost 1 base, and 4 bases had no gene match. The CDR3 here is CASSQGTSGGGETQYF. The CDR3 DNA reads as TGTGCCAGCAGCCAAGGGACTAGCGGGGGTGGTGAGACCCAGTACTTC.

The chain recombines TRBV6-6 with TRBJ2-1; 8 nucleotides align to TRBD1. In germline, CDR1 is MNHNY, CDR2 SVGAGI (reference sequence). The CDR3 totals 15 residues. The V gene end was trimmed by 2 bases and the J gene end by 1 base; junction bases not matched to a gene: 1. The CDR3 DNA sequence: TGTGCCAGCAGTTACGACAGGGGTTCCTACAATGAGCAGTTCTTC. Protein sequence: CASSYDRGSYNEQFF.

The chain combines TRBV3-1 with TRBJ2-3; D gene unclear. V was clipped by 4 bases and J by 0 bases, with 8 bases between them. This CDR3 is built from 14 residues. The germline gives CDR1 LGHDT, CDR2 YNNKEL (reference sequence). CDR3 in DNA: TGTGCCAGCAGCCCCCGGTTCAGCACAGATACGCAGTATTTT. Residues: CASSPRFSTDTQYF.

The chain carries TRBV7-9 and TRBJ2-1, with 7 bases identical to TRBD2. The trim removed 1 base at V and 8 bases at J, leaving 11 bases unmatched. The CDR3 contains 16 residues. Germline V CDR1 and CDR2: SEHNR, FQNEAQ (reference sequence). CDR3 protein: CASSLGASGPLHEQFF. CDR3 DNA: TGTGCCAGCAGCTTAGGGGCTAGCGGCCCTCTCCATGAGCAGTTCTTC.